This TCR beta chain emerged from a study of shared clonotypes between healthy human individuals. CDR3 length: 12 residues. Trimming pared 2 bases from V and 7 bases from J, leaving 7 bases between. Germline V gene lookup returns CDR1 SGHNT and CDR2 YYREEE (reference sequence). Produced via immunoSEQ multiplex PCR; TCRdb's table is partial and in-frame only. The table includes about 2 million clones, about 95% detected once. As regards this clone: What it recognizes is unknown.

Study-level results: Naive subsets generally exceeded memory subsets in estimated richness. Clonotypes shared by all four sorted-subset donors had higher generation probabilities than non-shared clonotypes. Sample collection involved blood only; tissue repertoires are likely different.

Selected positively for CCR7 and CD45RO-negative, naive CD8 cells excluded terminally differentiated effector memory CD45RA+ cells. This chain joins TRBV5-4 and TRBJ2-1; D call uncertain. The sequence came from a man aged 18 to 29 in good health. The sequenced material came from naive CD8+ T cells sorted from blood. The CDR3 region has the DNA TGTGCCAGCAGCTTTGGCACAAATGAGCAGTTCTTC. This translates into CASSFGTNEQFF.